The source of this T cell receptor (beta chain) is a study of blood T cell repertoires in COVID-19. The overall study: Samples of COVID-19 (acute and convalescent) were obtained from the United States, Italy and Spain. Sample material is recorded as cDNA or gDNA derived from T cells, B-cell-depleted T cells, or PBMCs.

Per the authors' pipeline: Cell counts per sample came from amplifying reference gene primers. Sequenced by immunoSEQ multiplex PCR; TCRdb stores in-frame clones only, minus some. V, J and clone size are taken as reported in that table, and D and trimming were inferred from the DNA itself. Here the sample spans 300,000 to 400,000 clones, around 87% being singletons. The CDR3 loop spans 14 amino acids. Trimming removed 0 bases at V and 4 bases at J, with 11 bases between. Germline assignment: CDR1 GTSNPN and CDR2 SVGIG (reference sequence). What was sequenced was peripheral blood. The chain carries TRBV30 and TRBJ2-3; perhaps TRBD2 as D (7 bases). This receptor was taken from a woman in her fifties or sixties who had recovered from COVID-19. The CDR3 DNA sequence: TGTGCCTGGAGTGTCGGGGGGCCGGCAGATACGCAGTATTTT. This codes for CAWSVGGPADTQYF.